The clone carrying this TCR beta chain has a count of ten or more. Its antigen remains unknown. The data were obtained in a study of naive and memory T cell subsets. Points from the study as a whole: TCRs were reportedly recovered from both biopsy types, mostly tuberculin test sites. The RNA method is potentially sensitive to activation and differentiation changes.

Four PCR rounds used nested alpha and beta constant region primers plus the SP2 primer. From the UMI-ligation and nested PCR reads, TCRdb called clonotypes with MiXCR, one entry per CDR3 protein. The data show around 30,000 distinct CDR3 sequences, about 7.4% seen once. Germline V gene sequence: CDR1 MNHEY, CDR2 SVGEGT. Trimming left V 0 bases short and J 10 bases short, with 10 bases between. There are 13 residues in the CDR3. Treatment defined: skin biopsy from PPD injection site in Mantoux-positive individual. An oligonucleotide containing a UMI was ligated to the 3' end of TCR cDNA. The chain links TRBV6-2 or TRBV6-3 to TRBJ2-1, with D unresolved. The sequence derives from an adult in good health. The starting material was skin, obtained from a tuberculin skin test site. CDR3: CASSYSFGSEQFF. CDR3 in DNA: TGTGCCAGCAGTTACTCGTTCGGGTCGGAGCAGTTCTTC.